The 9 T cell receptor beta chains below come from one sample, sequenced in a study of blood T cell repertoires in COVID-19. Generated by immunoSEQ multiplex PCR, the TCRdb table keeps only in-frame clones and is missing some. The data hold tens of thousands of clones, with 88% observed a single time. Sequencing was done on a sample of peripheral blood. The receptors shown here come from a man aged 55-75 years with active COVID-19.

The CDR3 coding sequence is TGTGCCAGCAGCTTAACGGGGAACACTGAAGCTTTCTTT. Encoded protein: CASSLTGNTEAFF. The J gene is TRBJ1-1, the V gene TRBV7-2; unclear D gene. Germline V gene lookup returns CDR1 SGHTA and CDR2 FQGNSA. The CDR3 runs 13 residues. V dropped 2 bases and J dropped 1 base, with 5 bases sitting between them. The variable domain in full, completed from reference TRBV7-2 and TRBJ1-1, reads GAGVSQSPSNKVTEKGKDVELRCDPISGHTALYWYRQSLGQGLEFLIYFQGNSAPDKSGLPSDRFSAERTGGSVSTLTIQRTQQEDSAVYLCASSLTGNTEAFFGQGTRLTVV.

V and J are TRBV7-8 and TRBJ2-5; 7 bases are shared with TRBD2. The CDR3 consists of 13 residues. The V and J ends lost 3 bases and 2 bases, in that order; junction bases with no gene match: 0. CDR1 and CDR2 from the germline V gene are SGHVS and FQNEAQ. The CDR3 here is CASSFSGQETQYF. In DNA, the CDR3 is TGTGCCAGCAGCTTTAGCGGGCAAGAGACCCAGTACTTC.

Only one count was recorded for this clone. CDR3 sequence (DNA): TGTGCCAGCAGCTTCCGGGGCGGGAGCAGCACAGATACGCAGTATTTT. Its translation: CASSFRGGSSTDTQYF. This chain uses TRBV5-8 with TRBJ2-3; 7 positions match TRBD2. The CDR3 has 16 amino acids. Germline V gene lookup returns CDR1 SGHTS and CDR2 YDEGEE. J lost 0 bases, V lost 2 bases, and 6 bases had no gene match.

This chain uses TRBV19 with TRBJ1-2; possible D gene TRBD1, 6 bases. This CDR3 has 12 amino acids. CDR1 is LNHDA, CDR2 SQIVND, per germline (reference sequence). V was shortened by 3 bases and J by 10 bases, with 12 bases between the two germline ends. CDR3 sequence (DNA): TGTGCCAGTAGTATGAGGGACAAATACTACACCTTC. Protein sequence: CASSMRDKYYTF.

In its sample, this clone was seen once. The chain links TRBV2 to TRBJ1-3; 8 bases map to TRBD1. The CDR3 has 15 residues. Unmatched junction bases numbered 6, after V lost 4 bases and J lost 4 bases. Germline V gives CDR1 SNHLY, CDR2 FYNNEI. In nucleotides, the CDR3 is TGTGCCAGCAGTGTCGCAGGGGGCAGAGGAAACACCATATATTTT. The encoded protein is CASSVAGGRGNTIYF.

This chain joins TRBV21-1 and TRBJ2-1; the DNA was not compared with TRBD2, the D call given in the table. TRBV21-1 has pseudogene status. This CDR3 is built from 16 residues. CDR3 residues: CASSKSARPHYNEQFF. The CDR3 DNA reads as TGTGCCAGCAGCAAATCGGCTAGGCCCCACTACAATGAGCAGTTCTTC.

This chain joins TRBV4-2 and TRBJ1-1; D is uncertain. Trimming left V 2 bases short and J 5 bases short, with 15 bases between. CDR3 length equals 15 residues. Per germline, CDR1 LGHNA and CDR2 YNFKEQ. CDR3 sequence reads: CASSQTTRGGTEAFF. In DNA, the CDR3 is TGTGCCAGCAGCCAAACAACCCGGGGTGGGACTGAAGCTTTCTTT.

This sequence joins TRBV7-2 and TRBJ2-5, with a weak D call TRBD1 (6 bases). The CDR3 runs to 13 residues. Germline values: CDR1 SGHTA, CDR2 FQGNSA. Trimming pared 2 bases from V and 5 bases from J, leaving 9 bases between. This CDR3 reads CASSLNRGETQYF. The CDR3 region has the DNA TGTGCCAGCAGCTTAAATAGGGGGGAGACCCAGTACTTC.

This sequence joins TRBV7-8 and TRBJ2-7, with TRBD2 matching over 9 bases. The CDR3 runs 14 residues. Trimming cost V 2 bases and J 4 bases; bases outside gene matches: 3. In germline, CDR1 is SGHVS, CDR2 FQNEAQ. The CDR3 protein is CASSLRGRGYEQYF. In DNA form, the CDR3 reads TGTGCCAGCAGCTTACGCGGGAGGGGGTACGAGCAGTACTTC. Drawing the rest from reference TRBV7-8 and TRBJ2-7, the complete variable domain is GAGVSQSPRYKVAKRGQDVALRCDPISGHVSLFWYQQALGQGPEFLTYFQNEAQLDKSGLPSDRFFAERPEGSVSTLKIQRTQQEDSAVYLCASSLRGRGYEQYFGPGTRLTVT.